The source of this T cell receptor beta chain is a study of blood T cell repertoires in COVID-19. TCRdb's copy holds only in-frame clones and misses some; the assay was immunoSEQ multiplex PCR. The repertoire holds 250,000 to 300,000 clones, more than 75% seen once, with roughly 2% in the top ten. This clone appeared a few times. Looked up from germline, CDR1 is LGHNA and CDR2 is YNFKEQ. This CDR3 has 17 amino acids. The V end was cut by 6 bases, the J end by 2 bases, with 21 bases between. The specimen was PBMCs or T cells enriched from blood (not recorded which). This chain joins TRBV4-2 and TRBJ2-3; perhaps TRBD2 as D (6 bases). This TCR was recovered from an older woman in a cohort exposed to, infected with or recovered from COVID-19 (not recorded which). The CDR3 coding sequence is TGTGCCAGCAGGCCGCTACTAGCCCGCCCTTCCACAGATACGCAGTATTTT. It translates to CASRPLLARPSTDTQYF.